This TCR beta chain emerged from a study of T-cell reconstitution after alpha-beta-depleted transplantation in children (dated by TCRdb to the mid-2010s). With regard to the full study: Using TCR repertoire profiling, the study quantitatively followed how T-cell immune reconstitution unfolded in children after TCRalphabeta/CD19-depleted allogeneic hematopoietic cell transplantation.

Taken from the germline V gene (reference sequence), the CDR1 and CDR2 loops are SSHAT and FNYEAQ. V is cut by 5 bases and J by 0 bases, and the space between the germline ends is 16 bases. The CDR3, from cysteine to phenylalanine, totals 16 residues. Solely the CDR3 DNA is kept, with 48 bases framed from the first base. Libraries were made using PCR. The sequencing machine was an Illumina HiSeq 2500. Molecular barcoding was employed in the preparation of TCR libraries, with unique molecular identifiers being used to normalize TCRbeta repertoire quantification. TCRdb ran its own pipeline on the public reads, namely fastp trimming at Q25 and MiXCR clone calling, and kept in-frame beta chains. CDR3 protein sequences are deduplicated, and each keeps its most common genes and DNA. For this sample the table gives around 680,000 distinct CDR3 sequences, of which 16% were detected only once. The top ten clonotypes cover 1.1% of the sample.

With respect to this clonotype: Its antigen is not yet known. No much larger clone is present one base from it, and per-base qualities are unavailable.

Sample: PBMCs from the stem cell graft donor, taken from the stem cell graft. This chain joins TRBV7-7 to TRBJ1-1, with the identity of the D gene unclear. This TCR was recovered from a human donor who donated a stem cell graft to a child with acute myeloid leukemia. The nucleotide sequence reads as follows: TGTGCCAGCAGCCGATTTGACCCGGACGTGAACACTGAAGCTTTCTTT. Its amino acids are CASSRFDPDVNTEAFF.